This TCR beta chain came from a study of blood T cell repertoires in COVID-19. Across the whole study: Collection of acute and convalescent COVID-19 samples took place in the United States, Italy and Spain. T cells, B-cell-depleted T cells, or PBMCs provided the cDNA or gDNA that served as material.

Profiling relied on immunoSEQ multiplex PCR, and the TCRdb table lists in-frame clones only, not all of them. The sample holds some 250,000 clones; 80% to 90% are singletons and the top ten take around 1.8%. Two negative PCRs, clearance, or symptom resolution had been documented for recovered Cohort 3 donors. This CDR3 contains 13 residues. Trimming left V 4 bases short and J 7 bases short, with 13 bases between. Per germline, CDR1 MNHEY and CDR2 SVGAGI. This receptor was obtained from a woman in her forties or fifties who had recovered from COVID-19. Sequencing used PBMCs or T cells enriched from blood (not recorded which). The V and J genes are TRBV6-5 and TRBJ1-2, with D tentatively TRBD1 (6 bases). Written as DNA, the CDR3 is TGTGCCAGCAGTTCTCAGGGGCTGGTTGGCTACACCTTC. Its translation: CASSSQGLVGYTF.